This T cell receptor (beta chain) comes out of a study of identifying expanded T cells in peripheral blood. This clone was counted a single time. Its antigen remains unidentified. Overall study findings and caveats: Variance in clone template counts between roughly two-week samples significantly increased with total template count across all healthy donors. Technical replicates showed around 1.2 changed clones; two weeks around 15; four weeks 19.

No infections or other immune events were documented during collection. Some clones are missing from TCRdb's copy, which holds only in-frame ones; the method was immunoSEQ multiplex PCR. This repertoire shows tens of thousands of clones, roughly 84% found once; its top ten account for about 20%. The germline gives CDR1 ENHRY, CDR2 SYGVKD. CDR3 size: 13 residues. With V trimmed by 11 bases and J by 0 bases, 6 bases remained unmatched. Sequencing used blood. This receptor was identified in a person aged 18 to 70 in good health. The chain carries TRBV10-3 and TRBJ1-1; TRBD1 matches 7 bases. CDR3 sequence: CASTTGMNTEAFF. The CDR3 bases are TGTGCCTCGACGACAGGGATGAACACTGAAGCTTTCTTT.